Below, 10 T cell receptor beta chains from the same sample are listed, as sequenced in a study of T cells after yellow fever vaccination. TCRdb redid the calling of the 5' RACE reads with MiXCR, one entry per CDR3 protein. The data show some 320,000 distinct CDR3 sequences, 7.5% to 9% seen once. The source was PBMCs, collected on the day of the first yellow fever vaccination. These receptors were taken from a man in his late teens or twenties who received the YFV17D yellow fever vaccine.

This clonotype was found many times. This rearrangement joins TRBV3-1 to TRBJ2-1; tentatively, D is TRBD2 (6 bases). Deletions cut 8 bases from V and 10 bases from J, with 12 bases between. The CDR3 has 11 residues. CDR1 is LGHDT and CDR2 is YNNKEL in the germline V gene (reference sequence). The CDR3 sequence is CASSGSGEQFF. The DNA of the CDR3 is TGTGCCAGCTCGGGAAGCGGGGAGCAGTTCTTC.

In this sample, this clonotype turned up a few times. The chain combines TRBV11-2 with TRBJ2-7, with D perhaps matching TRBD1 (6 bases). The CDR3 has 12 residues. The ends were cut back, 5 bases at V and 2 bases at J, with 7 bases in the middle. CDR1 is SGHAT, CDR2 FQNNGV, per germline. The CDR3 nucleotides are TGTGCCAGCAGCCCAGGGGCCTACGAGCAGTACGTC. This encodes CASSPGAYEQYV.

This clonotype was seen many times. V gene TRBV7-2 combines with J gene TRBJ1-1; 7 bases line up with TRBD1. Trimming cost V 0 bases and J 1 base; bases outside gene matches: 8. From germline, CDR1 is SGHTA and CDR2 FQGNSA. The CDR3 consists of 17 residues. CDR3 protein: CASSLAGQGGENTEAFF. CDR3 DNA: TGTGCCAGCAGCTTAGCCGGCCAGGGGGGTGAGAACACTGAAGCTTTCTTT.

CDR3 region: CASSSGGHSNQPQHF. CDR3 bases: TGTGCCAGCAGCTCAGGGGGCCATAGCAATCAGCCCCAGCATTTT. This rearrangement joins TRBV7-9 to TRBJ1-5, with 8 bases lining up with TRBD1. The CDR3 consists of 15 residues. J lost 0 bases, V lost 4 bases, and 2 bases had no gene match. The V gene's germline CDR1 is SEHNR and CDR2 FQNEAQ (reference sequence).

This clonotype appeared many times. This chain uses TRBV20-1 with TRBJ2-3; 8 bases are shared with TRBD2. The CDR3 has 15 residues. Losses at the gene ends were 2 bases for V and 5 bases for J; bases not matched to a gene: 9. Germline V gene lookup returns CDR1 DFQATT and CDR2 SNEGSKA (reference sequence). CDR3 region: CSARPSGGSGDTQYF. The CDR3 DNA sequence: TGCAGTGCTAGACCCAGCGGGGGTTCGGGAGATACGCAGTATTTT.

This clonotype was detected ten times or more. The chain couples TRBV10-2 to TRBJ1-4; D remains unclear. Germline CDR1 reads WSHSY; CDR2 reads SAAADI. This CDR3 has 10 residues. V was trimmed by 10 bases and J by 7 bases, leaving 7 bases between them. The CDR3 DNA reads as TGCGCCACCATGGGTGAAAAACTGTTTTTT. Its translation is CATMGEKLFF.

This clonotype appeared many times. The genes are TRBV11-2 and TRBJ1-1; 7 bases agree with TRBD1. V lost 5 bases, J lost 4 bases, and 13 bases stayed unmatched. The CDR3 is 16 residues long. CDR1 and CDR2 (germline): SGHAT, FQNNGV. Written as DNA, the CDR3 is TGTGCCAGCAGCCCAGAGGGGGCAGGGAGGGTCACTGAAGCTTTCTTT. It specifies CASSPEGAGRVTEAFF. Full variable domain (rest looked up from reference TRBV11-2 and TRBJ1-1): EAGVAQSPRYKIIEKRQSVAFWCNPISGHATLYWYQQILGQGPKLLIQFQNNGVVDDSQLPKDRFSAERLKGVDSTLKIQPAKLEDSAVYLCASSPEGAGRVTEAFFGQGTRLTVV.

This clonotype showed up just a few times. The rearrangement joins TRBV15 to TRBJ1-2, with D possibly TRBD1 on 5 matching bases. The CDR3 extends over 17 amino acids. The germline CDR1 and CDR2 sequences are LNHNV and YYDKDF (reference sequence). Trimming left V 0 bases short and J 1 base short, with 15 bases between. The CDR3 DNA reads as TGTGCCACCAGCAGAGACCCGCGGGACCGACTTAACTATGGCTACACCTTC. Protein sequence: CATSRDPRDRLNYGYTF.

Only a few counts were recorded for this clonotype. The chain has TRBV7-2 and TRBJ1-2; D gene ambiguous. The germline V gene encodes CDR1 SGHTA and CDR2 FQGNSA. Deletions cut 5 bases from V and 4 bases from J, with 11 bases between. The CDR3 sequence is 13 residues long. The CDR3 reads CASSLHLVYGYTF. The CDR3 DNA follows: TGTGCCAGCAGCCTACACTTAGTCTATGGCTACACCTTC.

The CDR3 coding sequence is TGCGCCAGCAGCTTGGACAGCTCTGCAACTAATGAAAAACTGTTTTTT. Its protein is CASSLDSSATNEKLFF. The V and J genes are TRBV5-1 and TRBJ1-4; no definite D call. Germline CDR1 reads SGHRS; CDR2 reads YFSETQ. V was pared by 0 bases and J by 0 bases, with 9 bases between. There are 16 residues in the CDR3.